Listed below are T cell receptor beta chains from one sample, sequenced in a study of beta chain features in type 1 diabetes. The assay was immunoSEQ multiplex PCR, and TCRdb's table has in-frame clones only and misses some. The sample lists roughly 340,000 clones, roughly 12% occurring once. The sample comprised naive CD4+ T cells from blood. These receptor sequences come from a woman younger than 30 with type 1 diabetes. CDR3s include the opening cysteine and the closing phenylalanine or tryptophan. A D gene is named only where the DNA matches it firmly. The size field is filled for only some rows; it gives once, few, many or a size class.

V	J	D	size	CDR3	DNA
TRBV9	TRBJ1-1	-	-	CASSVGGRFPDTEAFF	TGTGCCAGCAGCGTGGGGGGGCGCTTCCCGGACACTGAAGCTTTCTTT
TRBV29-1	TRBJ1-1	-	few	CSVEAGIHTEAFF	TGCAGCGTTGAGGCAGGGATTCACACTGAAGCTTTCTTT
TRBV7-9	TRBJ2-5	-	few	CASSLQGVGETQYF	TGTGCCAGCAGCCTACAGGGCGTTGGGGAGACCCAGTACTTC
TRBV29-1	TRBJ2-5	-	-	CSVSQGPQETQYF	TGCAGCGTCTCCCAGGGGCCCCAAGAGACCCAGTACTTC
TRBV6-6	TRBJ2-4	-	-	CASSPQLAKNIQYF	TGTGCCAGCAGCCCCCAATTAGCCAAAAACATTCAGTACTTC
TRBV5-1	TRBJ2-7	TRBD2	-	CASSLRTSGGGEQYF	TGCGCCAGCAGCCTCCGGACTAGCGGGGGTGGAGAGCAGTACTTC
TRBV29-1	TRBJ2-4	TRBD2	few	CSVENGTSGGQAKNIQYF	TGCAGCGTTGAAAATGGTACTAGCGGGGGGCAAGCCAAAAACATTCAGTACTTC
TRBV18	TRBJ2-3	-	-	CASSPLRTGTDTQYF	TGTGCCAGCTCACCCTTGCGCACGGGCACAGATACGCAGTATTTT
TRBV29-1	TRBJ1-2	-	few	CSDDRPKNYGYTF	TGCAGCGACGACAGACCCAAGAACTATGGCTACACCTTC
TRBV7-3	TRBJ2-3	-	-	CASSLRGNTDTQYF	TGTGCCAGCAGCTTACGCGGGAACACAGATACGCAGTATTTT
TRBV5-1	TRBJ2-3	TRBD1	few	CASSLDRGDTQYF	TGCGCCAGCAGCTTGGACAGGGGAGATACGCAGTATTTT
TRBV11-2	TRBJ2-5	-	-	CASSPWGEAETQYF	TGTGCCAGCAGCCCCTGGGGGGAGGCAGAGACCCAGTACTTC
TRBV9	TRBJ2-7	-	few	CASSVLGGTYEQYF	TGTGCCAGCAGCGTCCTAGGAGGAACCTACGAGCAGTACTTC
TRBV15	TRBJ2-5	-	few	CATSQGHVETQYF	TGTGCCACCAGCCAGGGGCACGTGGAGACCCAGTACTTC
TRBV29-1	TRBJ2-5	-	few	CSVTGAAPRIQETQYF	TGCAGCGTTACGGGAGCCGCCCCCCGCATTCAAGAGACCCAGTACTTC
TRBV14	TRBJ2-2	-	-	CASSQLEAGGLFF	TGTGCCAGCAGCCAACTCGAGGCCGGGGGGCTGTTTTTT
TRBV28	TRBJ2-7	TRBD1	few	CASSSGQGTDEQYF	TGTGCCAGCAGCTCGGGACAGGGCACAGACGAGCAGTACTTC